The 23 T cell receptor beta chains given below trace back to one sample, sequenced in a study of Ad26.COV2.S vaccination and SARS-CoV-2 variants. Treatment indicated: some 20 received Ad26.COV2.S at low or high dose, single or two shots; five or six received placebo; per-sample allocation not given. Samples came from day 63 after the first vaccine or placebo injection. Libraries were prepared by immunoSEQ multiplex PCR; TCRdb keeps only in-frame clonotypes and omits some of them. This sample has 400,000 to 500,000 clones, with roughly 90% found just once. Sequencing used peripheral blood, obtained in a trial of Ad26.COV2.S vaccine versus placebo. The receptors were sampled from a person aged 18-65 years who received the Ad26.COV2.S COVID-19 vaccine or a placebo.

The rearrangement joins TRBV27 to TRBJ2-3; D may be TRBD1 (6 bases). CDR1 and CDR2 from the germline V gene are MNHEY and SMNVEV (reference sequence). The CDR3 totals 11 residues. The V and J ends lost 6 bases and 8 bases respectively, with 9 bases between them. CDR3 sequence (DNA): TGTGCCAGCAGCATAGGGGGTACGCAGTATTTT. Protein sequence: CASSIGGTQYF.

The chain carries TRBV6-6 and TRBJ2-7, with 7 bases fitting TRBD1. Germline V gene lookup returns CDR1 MNHNY and CDR2 SVGAGI (reference sequence). Germline trimming cut 4 bases from V and 5 bases from J; bases unmatched to any gene: 5. This CDR3 has 13 amino acids. CDR3 bases: TGTGCCAGCAGTTTCGACAGGGTCCACGAGCAGTACTTC. Translated, it gives CASSFDRVHEQYF.

This chain links TRBV6-6 with TRBJ1-2; D may be TRBD1 (5 bases). The length of the CDR3 is 12 residues. The V gene lost 8 bases and the J gene lost 8 bases, with 15 bases spanning the gap. Germline CDR1 and CDR2: MNHNY and SVGAGI (reference sequence). The CDR3 loop reads CASGGTTTGYTF. The CDR3 coding sequence is TGTGCCAGCGGGGGTACGACGACAGGCTACACCTTC.

V and J are TRBV15 and TRBJ1-3; D remains unclear. Trimming cost V 2 bases and J 0 bases, with 8 bases left between them. This CDR3 spans 15 amino acids. Germline CDR1 is LNHNV and CDR2 is YYDKDF (reference sequence). The CDR3, as DNA: TGTGCCACCAGCAGAACACCACGCTCTGGAAACACCATATATTTT. As protein: CATSRTPRSGNTIYF.

This sequence joins TRBV6-5 and TRBJ1-2; D ambiguous. CDR1 is MNHEY and CDR2 is SVGAGI in the germline V gene. Trimming removed 0 bases at V and 6 bases at J, with 17 bases between. The CDR3 extends over 16 amino acids. In nucleotides, the CDR3 is TGTGCCAGCAGTTACTCGGGCAGCCTCTTGGGAGATGGCTACACCTTC. Its protein is CASSYSGSLLGDGYTF.

This chain connects TRBV6-6 to TRBJ2-7, with D maybe TRBD2 (6 bases). This CDR3 has 11 residues. CDR1 and CDR2 from the germline V gene are MNHNY and SVGAGI (reference sequence). V dropped 11 bases and J dropped 8 bases, with 16 bases sitting between them. CDR3 nucleotides: TGTGCCGCACAGGAGGGATTAAAGCAGTACTTC. Translation: CAAQEGLKQYF.

This chain uses TRBV19 with TRBJ2-7; no clear D gene. CDR3 size: 15 residues. V lost 3 bases, J lost 2 bases, and 14 bases lay in between. Germline V gene lookup returns CDR1 LNHDA and CDR2 SQIVND (reference sequence). This CDR3 is CASSIAAPGPYEQYF. CDR3 DNA sequence: TGTGCCAGTAGTATTGCGGCCCCCGGCCCCTACGAGCAGTACTTC.

CDR3 region: CSASSQDWSYNEQFF. Written as DNA, the CDR3 is TGCAGTGCTAGTTCTCAGGACTGGTCATACAATGAGCAGTTCTTC. This chain joins TRBV20-1 and TRBJ2-1, with D perhaps TRBD2 (5 bases). Germline assignment: CDR1 DFQATT and CDR2 SNEGSKA (reference sequence). V was shortened by 3 bases and J by 4 bases, with 16 bases between the two germline ends. The CDR3 runs 15 residues.

This chain joins TRBV6-5 and TRBJ2-1, with D uncertain. CDR3 length: 15 amino acids. V lost 4 bases and J lost 3, with 13 bases in between. CDR1 is MNHEY and CDR2 is SVGAGI in the germline V gene. The CDR3 sequence is CASSSGSSYYNEQFF. The CDR3 nucleotides read TGTGCCAGCAGTTCCGGGTCAAGCTACTACAATGAGCAGTTCTTC.

The chain couples TRBV27 to TRBJ2-1, with TRBD2 matching 10 bases. Germline V gene lookup returns CDR1 MNHEY and CDR2 SMNVEV (reference sequence). This CDR3 contains 16 residues. The trim removed 3 bases at V and 7 bases at J, leaving 9 bases unmatched. Here the CDR3 reads CASSLFLASGSNEQFF. For the CDR3, the DNA is TGTGCCAGCAGTTTGTTTTTGGCTAGCGGGAGTAATGAGCAGTTCTTC.

This clone was picked up a small number of times. The J gene is TRBJ2-5, the V gene TRBV7-2, with TRBD2 matching over 7 bases. V was clipped by 4 bases and J by 2 bases; unmatched bases: 7. Per the germline V gene, CDR1 is SGHTA and CDR2 is FQGNSA. The CDR3 runs to 15 residues. This CDR3 reads CASSSGGEGQETQYF. The CDR3 DNA is TGTGCCAGCAGCTCTGGTGGGGAGGGTCAAGAGACCCAGTACTTC. Complete variable domain (other parts from reference TRBV7-2 and TRBJ2-5): GAGVSQSPSNKVTEKGKDVELRCDPISGHTALYWYRQSLGQGLEFLIYFQGNSAPDKSGLPSDRFSAERTGGSVSTLTIQRTQQEDSAVYLCASSSGGEGQETQYFGPGTRLLVL.

This chain connects TRBV11-2 to TRBJ2-7; D ambiguous. The germline CDR1 and CDR2 sequences are SGHAT and FQNNGV. Trimming took 8 bases from V and 3 from J, leaving 23 bases between them. The CDR3 contains 16 residues. The CDR3 DNA sequence: TGTGCCAGCGCATCGAGCCAAGGCTCCTACTTCTACGAGCAGTACTTC. Translated, it gives CASASSQGSYFYEQYF.

The chain carries TRBV7-2 and TRBJ2-5; D unclear. Germline V lookup: CDR1 SGHTA, CDR2 FQGNSA. V lost 1 base to trimming and J lost 1 base, with 7 bases between them. The CDR3 length is 14 residues. The CDR3 loop is CASSLVAAQETQYF. The CDR3 DNA is TGTGCCAGCAGCTTAGTGGCAGCCCAAGAGACCCAGTACTTC. The variable domain in full, with the rest retrieved from reference TRBV7-2 and TRBJ2-5, is GAGVSQSPSNKVTEKGKDVELRCDPISGHTALYWYRQSLGQGLEFLIYFQGNSAPDKSGLPSDRFSAERTGGSVSTLTIQRTQQEDSAVYLCASSLVAAQETQYFGPGTRLLVL.

The rearrangement joins TRBV11-1 to TRBJ2-3; D gene unclear. Trimming stripped 5 bases from V and 4 bases from J, with 16 bases between. Germline values: CDR1 SGHAT, CDR2 FQDESV (reference sequence). The CDR3 is made up of 15 amino acids. The CDR3 here is CASSADGRVADTQYF. In nucleotides, the CDR3 is TGTGCCAGCAGCGCCGACGGACGGGTTGCAGATACGCAGTATTTT.

The rearrangement uses TRBV6-5 and TRBJ1-2; possible D gene TRBD1, 5 bases. The germline V gene encodes CDR1 MNHEY and CDR2 SVGAGI. Trimming left V 7 bases short and J 8 bases short, with 20 bases between. This CDR3 is built from 14 residues. DNA of the CDR3: TGTGCCAGCACCCGAGACCCCCAGGGAACCGGCTACACCTTC. Protein sequence: CASTRDPQGTGYTF.

The chain combines TRBV2 with TRBJ1-5; 7 nucleotides match TRBD1. This CDR3 has 14 amino acids. Germline values: CDR1 SNHLY, CDR2 FYNNEI. V was clipped by 6 bases and J by 4 bases; unmatched bases: 6. DNA for the CDR3: TGTGCCAGCAGGGGGAGGGGGCCGAATCAGCCCCAGCATTTT. It translates to CASRGRGPNQPQHF.

V gene TRBV28 combines with J gene TRBJ1-2; D is undetermined. Deletions cut 5 bases from V and 8 bases from J, with 12 bases between. CDR3 length: 12 residues. CDR1 and CDR2 from the germline V gene are MDHEN and SYDVKM. The CDR3 region is CASSVTGKGYTF. CDR3 bases: TGTGCCAGCAGTGTGACTGGGAAGGGCTACACCTTC.

The chain couples TRBV11-2 to TRBJ1-5; D is perhaps TRBD1 (5 bases). CDR3 length equals 16 residues. With 0 bases removed from V and 1 base from J, the gap between germline ends came to 10 bases. CDR1 is SGHAT, CDR2 FQNNGV, per germline. In nucleotides, the CDR3 is TGTGCCAGCAGCTTAGAGGGGGACCAGAGCAATCAGCCCCAGCATTTT. Translated, it gives CASSLEGDQSNQPQHF. The full variable domain, rest sourced from reference TRBV11-2 and TRBJ1-5, is EAGVAQSPRYKIIEKRQSVAFWCNPISGHATLYWYQQILGQGPKLLIQFQNNGVVDDSQLPKDRFSAERLKGVDSTLKIQPAKLEDSAVYLCASSLEGDQSNQPQHFGDGTRLSIL.

The chain joins TRBV19 to TRBJ1-1; D is perhaps TRBD1 (5 bases). The CDR3 has 13 amino acids. In germline, CDR1 is LNHDA, CDR2 SQIVND (reference sequence). V shed 8 bases and J shed 2 bases, with 12 bases lying between them. The CDR3 DNA reads TGTGCCAGTTTGGACATTAGAAACACTGAAGCTTTCTTT. It translates to CASLDIRNTEAFF.

The chain recombines TRBV28 with TRBJ1-6; D gene unclear. Germline V gene lookup returns CDR1 MDHEN and CDR2 SYDVKM. V was cut by 7 bases and J by 11 bases, with 9 bases left in between. The CDR3 totals 11 residues. The CDR3 sequence: CASNSGTPLHF. The CDR3, as DNA: TGTGCCAGCAATTCAGGAACACCCCTCCACTTT.

The CDR3 coding sequence is TGTGCCAGCAGCTGGGGAGGACAGGTCTGGCCCCAGCATTTT. It yields the protein CASSWGGQVWPQHF. The chain recombines TRBV6-5 with TRBJ1-5, with TRBD1 matching 7 bases. J was trimmed by 9 bases and V by 6 bases; bases with no gene match: 11. The CDR3 contains 14 residues. Germline V gene lookup returns CDR1 MNHEY and CDR2 SVGAGI.

The V call is TRBV14, the J call TRBJ2-3, with D unclear. From germline, CDR1 is SGHDN and CDR2 FVKESK. The ends were cut back, 0 bases at V and 8 bases at J, with 9 bases in the middle. The length of the CDR3 is 13 residues. CDR3 DNA sequence: TGTGCCAGCAGCCAAGAGATGCGTGCTACGCAGTATTTT. This sequence encodes CASSQEMRATQYF.

V and J are TRBV18 and TRBJ2-3, with D perhaps given as TRBD1 or TRBD2 (5 bases each). Germline V gives CDR1 KGHSH, CDR2 LQKENI. The V end was cut by 1 base, the J end by 3 bases, with 8 bases between. This CDR3 contains 14 residues. The CDR3: CASSPQGPTDTQYF. In DNA, the CDR3 is TGTGCCAGCTCACCACAGGGACCTACAGATACGCAGTATTTT.